This T cell receptor (beta chain) was found in a study of a mutant IDH1 vaccine in newly diagnosed glioma. Points from the study as a whole: Pseudoprogression seemed unlinked to shifts in top peripheral T cell clonotypes.

Germline lookup yields CDR1 MNHEY and CDR2 SVGAGI. Germline trimming cut 0 bases from V and 4 bases from J; bases unmatched to any gene: 6. This CDR3 spans 16 amino acids. This sample's time point: week 11, during vaccination. The investigators gave 300 ug of mutant IDH1 20-mer peptide in each vaccine dose, together with topical imiquimod. Method: immunoSEQ multiplex PCR; TCRdb's copy keeps in-frame clones and lacks some. In the table there are about 60,000 clones, approximately 80% of which are singletons. For this clone: Its antigen remains unknown.

The sequenced sample was PBMCs, obtained from a glioma patient whose treatment included an IDH1 peptide vaccine. V and J are TRBV6-5 and TRBJ2-1, with 7 bases identical to TRBD2. The clonotype was recovered from a man aged 25 to 40 with glioma. This CDR3 is CASSYSPRRGYNEQFF. CDR3 bases: TGTGCCAGCAGTTACTCGCCAAGGCGGGGGTACAATGAGCAGTTCTTC.